Presented here are 2 T cell receptor beta chains from one specimen sequenced in a study of cytomegalovirus exposure and HLA in healthy donors. Use of 60 Vbeta and 13 Jbeta primers characterized the PCR. The table came from immunoSEQ multiplex PCR; TCRdb's copy has only in-frame clones and leaves some out. This sample has some 190,000 clones, with about 82% found just once. Material: PBMCs. These receptors all stem from a woman aged 25 to 39 in good health and CMV-seronegative.

V and J are TRBV6-1 and TRBJ1-2; 7 nucleotides line up with TRBD1. The CDR3 runs 14 residues. After removal of 10 bases from V and 2 bases from J, the junction contained 10 bases not matched to a gene. Germline V gives CDR1 MNHNS, CDR2 SASEGT. In nucleotides, the CDR3 is TGTGCCACCGGGGGGGACAGTGAGAACTATGGCTACACCTTC. It translates to CATGGDSENYGYTF.

The gene calls are TRBV9 and TRBJ2-1; possibly TRBD1 for D (8 bases). The CDR3 covers 16 residues. Germline V gene sequence: CDR1 SGDLS, CDR2 YYNGEE. Trimming took off 4 bases at V and 4 bases at J, with 18 bases between the two ends. The CDR3 reads CASSPQGAGVYNEQFF. CDR3 coding DNA: TGTGCCAGCAGCCCGCAGGGGGCGGGGGTATACAATGAGCAGTTCTTC.